This T cell receptor beta chain appears in the sequencing data of a study of blood T cell repertoires in COVID-19 (dated by TCRdb to 2018 to 2020). As for the study more broadly: Collaborator samples came from the United States, Italy and Spain and covered acute and convalescent phases of COVID-19. The prospective study material was composed of cDNA or gDNA derived from T cells, B-cell-depleted T cells, or PBMCs. The dataset comprised deeply sampled blood TCRbeta repertoires from subjects exposed to, actively infected with, or recovered from COVID-19. The repertoires were made available in a free public database intended to serve as a resource for research on the immune response to SARS-CoV-2. Samples came from the ongoing ImmuneRACE study (first 160 participants) plus 1,254 subjects from 6 global collaborators. A de-identified subject ID, COVID-19 status, age in years and sex were almost always included in the sample metadata. Where available, HLA class I and class II types were taken from metadata supplied by the sample provider and were not determined by assay-based typing.

The immunoSEQ Assay, a bias-controlled multiplex PCR, was used to amplify TCRbeta CDR3 regions from genomic DNA. Per the original workflow: The number of nucleated cells in each sample was estimated from the amplification of reference gene primers within the assay. To quantify the absolute abundance of each unique TCRbeta CDR3 rearrangement, sequence reads were collapsed and filtered. For each sample, productive Simpson clonality was calculated as the square root of Simpson's diversity index across productive rearrangements. The clones in this table, taken by TCRdb from immuneACCESS, are in-frame only. Not every clone is retained; where verified, under half of the shortfall comes from an unresolved V gene, and the cause of the rest is unknown. The V and J calls and clone size come from that table; D and trimming were worked out from the DNA. Counted in this sample were about 130,000 clones; around four fifths of them appeared once. The ten largest clonotypes hold 9.7% of the sample.

CDR1 and CDR2 were assigned from the germline V gene as WSHSY and SAAADI. Clipping removes 7 bases from V and 7 bases from J, with 12 as the unmatched junction base count. The CDR3 measures 17 amino acids from cysteine to phenylalanine. The sequence is cut down to CDR3 DNA, 51 bases in frame from base 1. General findings and caveats noted by the study authors: The quantity of clinical and demographic metadata differed by source and by participant and was supplied without curation.

Collaborating institutions collected whole blood in K2EDTA tubes following their own protocols. For TCRbeta analysis, collaborator samples were shipped as frozen whole blood, as isolated PBMCs, or as DNA extracted from either sample type. This clone was found once. Its antigen specificity is not known. Base qualities are not recorded, but no much larger clone differs from it by a single base. Input material: peripheral blood. Recombination connected TRBV10-2 to TRBJ2-2; the central 13 bases match TRBD2. The sequence was obtained from a middle-aged man with active or convalescent COVID-19. The nucleotide sequence reads as follows: TGCGCCAGCACTACCAGACTAGCGGGGGGCCTAAGCGGGGAGCTGTTTTTT. This codes for CASTTRLAGGLSGELFF.